A selection of T cell receptor beta chains follows, all from one sample in a study of breast tumors, draining lymph nodes, adjacent tissues. TCRdb redid the calling of the multiplex PCR reads with MiXCR, one entry per CDR3 protein. The sample yields more than 200,000 distinct CDR3 sequences, approximately 29% seen once. Sequencing input: axillary lymph node tissue. Receptors originate from a female donor with breast cancer. Some clones in this sample may be carry-over from other donors' samples. The CDR3 runs from the conserved cysteine through the conserved F or W. The D gene is left open where the match is weak. Not every row has a clone size; where given, it reads once, few, many or a size class.

J: TRBJ2-2; D: .; V: TRBV3-1; size: .; CDR3: CASRVGRYGGELFF; DNA: TGTGCCAGCAGGGTGGGGCGGTACGGCGGGGAGCTGTTTTTT
J: TRBJ2-5; D: TRBD2; V: TRBV29-1; size: .; CDR3: CSLTASGREETQYF; DNA: TGCAGCTTGACGGCTAGCGGGAGGGAAGAGACCCAGTACTTC
J: TRBJ2-3; D: .; V: TRBV6-5; size: .; CDR3: CASSHSSLSTDTQYF; DNA: TGTGCCAGCAGTCACTCGAGCCTGAGCACAGATACGCAGTATTTT
J: TRBJ1-2; D: .; V: TRBV6-5; size: .; CDR3: CASSGGSGYTF; DNA: TGTGCCAGCTCGGGGGGGTCTGGCTACACCTTC
J: TRBJ2-6; D: .; V: TRBV7-9; size: many; CDR3: CASSLAAGAGANVLTF; DNA: TGTGCCAGCAGCTTAGCGGCAGGCGCTGGGGCCAACGTCCTGACTTTC
J: TRBJ1-1; D: .; V: TRBV19; size: .; CDR3: CASSITARTEAFF; DNA: TGTGCCAGTAGTATAACGGCACGCACTGAAGCTTTCTTT
J: TRBJ2-6; D: .; V: TRBV12-3/TRBV12-4; size: many; CDR3: CASSLIYGLALGANVLTF; DNA: TGTGCCAGCAGCTTAATTTATGGGCTGGCTCTGGGGGCCAACGTCCTGACTTTC
J: TRBJ2-7; D: TRBD1; V: TRBV28; size: .; CDR3: CASRSGQGNTGELYF; DNA: TGTGCCAGCAGATCCGGACAGGGTAACACCGGGGAGCTGTACTTC
J: TRBJ2-3; D: TRBD2; V: TRBV20-1; size: many; CDR3: CSASSSGDRTDTQYF; DNA: TGCAGTGCTAGCTCTAGCGGGGATCGCACAGATACGCAGTATTTT
J: TRBJ2-1; D: .; V: TRBV7-2; size: many; CDR3: CASSTGGGGYNEQFF; DNA: TGTGCCAGCAGCACAGGAGGGGGGGGGTACAATGAGCAGTTCTTC
J: TRBJ1-1; D: TRBD1; V: TRBV30; size: .; CDR3: CAWRRDRVEAFF; DNA: TGTGCCTGGAGAAGGGACAGGGTTGAAGCTTTCTTT
J: TRBJ2-5; D: TRBD1; V: TRBV20-1; size: many; CDR3: CSASNTGGVRETQYF; DNA: TGCAGTGCTAGTAACACAGGGGGCGTCAGGGAGACCCAGTACTTC
J: TRBJ1-6; D: TRBD1; V: TRBV15; size: many; CDR3: CATSRPQGTAGAYNSPLHF; DNA: TGTGCCACCAGCAGACCCCAAGGGACAGCGGGAGCCTATAATTCACCCCTCCACTTT
J: TRBJ2-5; D: .; V: TRBV29-1; size: few; CDR3: CSVEDLVRQRNPQETQYF; DNA: TGCAGCGTTGAAGATTTAGTGAGGCAGCGGAACCCCCAAGAGACCCAGTACTTC
J: TRBJ1-2; D: .; V: TRBV13; size: .; CDR3: CASSRPGGNTF; DNA: TGTGCCAGCAGCAGACCCGGGGGAAACACCTTC
J: TRBJ2-4; D: .; V: TRBV7-9; size: many; CDR3: CASRPGQGENIQYF; DNA: TGTGCCAGCAGACCGGGACAAGGGGAAAACATTCAGTACTTC
J: TRBJ2-7; D: .; V: TRBV13; size: many; CDR3: CASSLRVSSYEQYF; DNA: TGTGCCAGCAGCTTGCGGGTAAGCTCCTACGAGCAGTACTTC
J: TRBJ1-5; D: TRBD1; V: TRBV2; size: many; CDR3: CASSASGGTGGGQPQHF; DNA: TGTGCCAGCAGTGCATCTGGGGGCACAGGGGGCGGTCAGCCCCAGCATTTT